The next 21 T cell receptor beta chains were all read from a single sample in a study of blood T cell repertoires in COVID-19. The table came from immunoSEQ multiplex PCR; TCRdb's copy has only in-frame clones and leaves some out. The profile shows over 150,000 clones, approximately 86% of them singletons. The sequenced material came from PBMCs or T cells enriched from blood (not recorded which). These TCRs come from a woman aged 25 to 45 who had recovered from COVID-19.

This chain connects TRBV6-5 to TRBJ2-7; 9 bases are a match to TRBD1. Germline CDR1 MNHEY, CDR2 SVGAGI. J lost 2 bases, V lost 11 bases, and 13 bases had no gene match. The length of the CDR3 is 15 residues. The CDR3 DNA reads TGTGCCGCGAGGGACAGGGAATTCGGAGCCTACGAGCAGTACTTC. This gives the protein CAARDREFGAYEQYF.

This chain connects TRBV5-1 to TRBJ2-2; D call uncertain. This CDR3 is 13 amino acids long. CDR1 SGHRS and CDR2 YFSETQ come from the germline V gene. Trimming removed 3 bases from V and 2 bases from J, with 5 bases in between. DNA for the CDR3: TGCGCCAGCAGCTCAGATAACACCGGGGAGCTGTTTTTT. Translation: CASSSDNTGELFF.

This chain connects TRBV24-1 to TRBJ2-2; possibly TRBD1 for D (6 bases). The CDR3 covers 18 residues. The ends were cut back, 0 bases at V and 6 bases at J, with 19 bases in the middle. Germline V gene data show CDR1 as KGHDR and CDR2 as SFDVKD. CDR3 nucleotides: TGTGCCACCAGTGATTTGCACGGCGGACAGTTGACCCCCGGGGAGCTGTTTTTT. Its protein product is CATSDLHGGQLTPGELFF.

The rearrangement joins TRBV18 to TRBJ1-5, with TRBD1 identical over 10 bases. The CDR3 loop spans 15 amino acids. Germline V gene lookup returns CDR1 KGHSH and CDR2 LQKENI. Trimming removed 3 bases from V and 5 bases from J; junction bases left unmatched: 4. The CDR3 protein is CASSPETGGYQPQHF. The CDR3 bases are TGTGCCAGCTCACCGGAGACAGGGGGCTATCAGCCCCAGCATTTT. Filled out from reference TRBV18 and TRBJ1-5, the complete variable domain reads NAGVMQNPRHLVRRRGQEARLRCSPMKGHSHVYWYRQLPEEGLKFMVYLQKENIIDESGMPKERFSAEFPKEGPSILRIQQVVRGDSAAYFCASSPETGGYQPQHFGDGTRLSIL.

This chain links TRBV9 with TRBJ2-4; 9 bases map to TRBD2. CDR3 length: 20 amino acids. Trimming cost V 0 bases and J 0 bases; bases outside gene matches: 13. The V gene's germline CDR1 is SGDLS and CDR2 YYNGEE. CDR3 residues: CASSVAGAGGPSAAKNIQYF. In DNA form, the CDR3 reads TGTGCCAGCAGCGTAGCTGGGGCGGGAGGGCCAAGTGCAGCCAAAAACATTCAGTACTTC. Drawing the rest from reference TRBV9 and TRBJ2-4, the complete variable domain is DSGVTQTPKHLITATGQRVTLRCSPRSGDLSVYWYQQSLDQGLQFLIQYYNGEERAKGNILERFSAQQFPDLHSELNLSSLELGDSALYFCASSVAGAGGPSAAKNIQYFGAGTRLSVL.

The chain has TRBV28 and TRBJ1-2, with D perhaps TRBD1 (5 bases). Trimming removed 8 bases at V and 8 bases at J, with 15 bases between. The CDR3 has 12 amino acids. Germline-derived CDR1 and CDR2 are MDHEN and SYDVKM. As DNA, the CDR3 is TGTGCCAGCTCGACAGTGATAGGCGGCTACACCTTC. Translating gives CASSTVIGGYTF.

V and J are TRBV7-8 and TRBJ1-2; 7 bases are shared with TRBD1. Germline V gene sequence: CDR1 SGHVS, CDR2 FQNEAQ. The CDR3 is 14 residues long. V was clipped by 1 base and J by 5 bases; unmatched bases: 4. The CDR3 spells CASSLEGAQYGYTF. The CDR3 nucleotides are TGTGCCAGCAGCTTAGAGGGGGCGCAGTATGGCTACACCTTC. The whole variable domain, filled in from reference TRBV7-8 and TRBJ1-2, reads GAGVSQSPRYKVAKRGQDVALRCDPISGHVSLFWYQQALGQGPEFLTYFQNEAQLDKSGLPSDRFFAERPEGSVSTLKIQRTQQEDSAVYLCASSLEGAQYGYTFGSGTRLTVV.

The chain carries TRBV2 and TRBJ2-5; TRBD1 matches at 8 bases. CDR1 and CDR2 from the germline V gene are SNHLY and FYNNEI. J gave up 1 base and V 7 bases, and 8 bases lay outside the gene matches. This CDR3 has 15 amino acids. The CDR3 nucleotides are TGTGCCAGCACCTGGACAGGGATAGGCCAAGAGACCCAGTACTTC. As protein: CASTWTGIGQETQYF. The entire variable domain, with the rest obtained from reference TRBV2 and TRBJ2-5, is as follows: EPEVTQTPSHQVTQMGQEVILRCVPISNHLYFYWYRQILGQKVEFLVSFYNNEISEKSEIFDDQFSVERPDGSNFTLKIRSTKLEDSAMYFCASTWTGIGQETQYFGPGTRLLVL.

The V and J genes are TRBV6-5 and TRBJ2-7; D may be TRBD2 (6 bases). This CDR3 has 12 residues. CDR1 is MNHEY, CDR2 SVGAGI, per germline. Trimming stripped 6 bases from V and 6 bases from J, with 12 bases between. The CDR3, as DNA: TGTGCCAGCAGGCGTCTGGGGGGCGAGCAGTACTTC. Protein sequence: CASRRLGGEQYF.

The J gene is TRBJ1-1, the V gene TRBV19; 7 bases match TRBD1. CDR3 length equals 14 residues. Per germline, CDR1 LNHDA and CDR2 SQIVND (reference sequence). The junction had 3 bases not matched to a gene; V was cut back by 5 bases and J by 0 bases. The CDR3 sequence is CASSSDRLNTEAFF. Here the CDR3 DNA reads TGTGCCAGTAGTTCGGACAGGTTGAACACTGAAGCTTTCTTT.

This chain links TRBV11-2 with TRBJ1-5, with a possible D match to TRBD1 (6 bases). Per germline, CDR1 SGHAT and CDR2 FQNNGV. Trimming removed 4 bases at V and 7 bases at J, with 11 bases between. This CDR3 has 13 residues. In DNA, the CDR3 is TGTGCCAGCAGCTGGGGGCGGGGGCAGCCCCAGCATTTT. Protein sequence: CASSWGRGQPQHF. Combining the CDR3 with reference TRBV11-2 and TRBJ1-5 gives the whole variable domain EAGVAQSPRYKIIEKRQSVAFWCNPISGHATLYWYQQILGQGPKLLIQFQNNGVVDDSQLPKDRFSAERLKGVDSTLKIQPAKLEDSAVYLCASSWGRGQPQHFGDGTRLSIL.

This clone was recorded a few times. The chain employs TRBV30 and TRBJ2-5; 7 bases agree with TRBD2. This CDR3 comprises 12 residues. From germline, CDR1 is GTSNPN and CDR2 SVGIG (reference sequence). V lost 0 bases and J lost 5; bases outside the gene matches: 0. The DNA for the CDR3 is TGTGCCTGGAGTGTAGCGGGGGAGACCCAGTACTTC. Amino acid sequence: CAWSVAGETQYF.

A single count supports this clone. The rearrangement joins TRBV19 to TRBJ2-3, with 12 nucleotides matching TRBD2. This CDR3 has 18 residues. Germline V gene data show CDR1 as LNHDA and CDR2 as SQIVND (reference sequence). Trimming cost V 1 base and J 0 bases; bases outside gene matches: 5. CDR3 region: CASSIGLAGAGSTDTQYF. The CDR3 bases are TGTGCCAGTAGTATAGGACTAGCGGGAGCGGGTAGCACAGATACGCAGTATTTT.

The CDR3, as DNA: TGTGCCAGCAGCCAGACGAGAACAGGGAATCAGCCCCAGCATTTT. Amino acid sequence: CASSQTRTGNQPQHF. The genes are TRBV7-2 and TRBJ1-5; D may be TRBD1 (6 bases). The CDR3 has 15 residues. CDR1 is SGHTA and CDR2 is FQGNSA in the germline V gene. V lost 5 bases, J lost 4 bases, and 15 bases lay in between.

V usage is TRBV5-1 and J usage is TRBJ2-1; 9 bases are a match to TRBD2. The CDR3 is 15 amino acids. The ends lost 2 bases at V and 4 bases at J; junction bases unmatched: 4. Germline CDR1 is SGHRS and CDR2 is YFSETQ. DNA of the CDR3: TGCGCCAGCAGCTTACTAGCGGGCGGATACAATGAGCAGTTCTTC. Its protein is CASSLLAGGYNEQFF. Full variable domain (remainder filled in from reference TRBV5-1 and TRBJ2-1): KAGVTQTPRYLIKTRGQQVTLSCSPISGHRSVSWYQQTPGQGLQFLFEYFSETQRNKGNFPGRFSGRQFSNSRSEMNVSTLELGDSALYLCASSLLAGGYNEQFFGPGTRLTVL.

CDR3 in DNA: TGTGCCAGTAGTCAAAACAGGGGTGGGGGAAACACCATATATTTT. As protein: CASSQNRGGGNTIYF. This chain uses TRBV19 with TRBJ1-3; 7 bases are a match to TRBD1. CDR3 length equals 15 residues. Trimming removed 5 bases from V and 4 bases from J; junction bases left unmatched: 8. CDR1 LNHDA and CDR2 SQIVND come from the germline V gene (reference sequence).

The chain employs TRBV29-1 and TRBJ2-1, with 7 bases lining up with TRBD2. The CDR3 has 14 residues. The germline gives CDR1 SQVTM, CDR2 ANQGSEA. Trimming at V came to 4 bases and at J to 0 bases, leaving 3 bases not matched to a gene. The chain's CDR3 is CSVGWGGSYNEQFF. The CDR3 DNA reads TGCAGCGTTGGTTGGGGGGGCTCCTACAATGAGCAGTTCTTC.

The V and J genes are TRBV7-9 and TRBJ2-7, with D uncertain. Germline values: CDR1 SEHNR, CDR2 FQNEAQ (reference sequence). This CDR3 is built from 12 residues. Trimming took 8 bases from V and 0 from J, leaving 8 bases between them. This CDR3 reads CASSLSSYEQYF. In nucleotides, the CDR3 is TGTGCCAGCTCCCTAAGCTCCTACGAGCAGTACTTC.

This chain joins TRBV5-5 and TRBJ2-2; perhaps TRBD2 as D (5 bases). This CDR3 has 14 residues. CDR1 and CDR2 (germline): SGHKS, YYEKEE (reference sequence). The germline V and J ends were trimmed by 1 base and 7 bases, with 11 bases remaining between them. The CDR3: CASSLKAEGGELFF. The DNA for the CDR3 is TGTGCCAGCAGCTTGAAAGCCGAGGGCGGGGAGCTGTTTTTT.

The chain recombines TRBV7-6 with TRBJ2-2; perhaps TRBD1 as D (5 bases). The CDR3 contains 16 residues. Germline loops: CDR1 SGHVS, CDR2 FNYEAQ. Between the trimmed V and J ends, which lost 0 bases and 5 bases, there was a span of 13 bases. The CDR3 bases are TGTGCCAGCAGCTTAGCGGCAGGGAAAGGAACCGGGGAGCTGTTTTTT. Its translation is CASSLAAGKGTGELFF.

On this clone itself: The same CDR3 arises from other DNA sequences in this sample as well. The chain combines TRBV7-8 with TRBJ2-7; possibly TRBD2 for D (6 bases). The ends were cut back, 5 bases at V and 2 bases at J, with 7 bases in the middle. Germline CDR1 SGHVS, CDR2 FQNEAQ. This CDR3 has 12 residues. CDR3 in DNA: TGTGCCAGCAGCCCTAGCGCCTACGAGCAGTACTTC. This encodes CASSPSAYEQYF.